This TCR beta chain was sequenced in a study of blood T cell repertoires in COVID-19. The ends were cut back, 5 bases at V and 4 bases at J, with 22 bases in the middle. CDR1 is MDHEN, CDR2 SYDVKM, per germline. This CDR3 spans 17 amino acids. Per the authors' pipeline: Reference gene primer amplification gave nucleated cell count estimates. Sequenced by immunoSEQ multiplex PCR; TCRdb stores in-frame clones only, minus some. V, J and clone size are taken as reported in that table, and D and trimming were inferred from the DNA itself. This sample has about 170,000 clones, with 70% to 90% found just once.

The sequenced material came from PBMCs or T cells enriched from blood (not recorded which). The source is a woman aged 45-60 years who had recovered from COVID-19. The chain carries TRBV28 and TRBJ2-3; D is possibly TRBD2 (5 bases). CDR3 in DNA: TGTGCCAGCAGTCCCCCCCTAGGCCGGGGTAGCCCAGATACGCAGTATTTT. Its translation is CASSPPLGRGSPDTQYF.